This T cell receptor beta chain came from a study of cytomegalovirus exposure and HLA in healthy donors. Looking at the study overall: Previous work identified 90 million to 130 million unique TCR beta sequences from about 179 million T cells.

A remark on this clone: Its antigen is undetermined.

PCR employed 60 Vbeta and 13 Jbeta primers. Clones were read by immunoSEQ multiplex PCR, and TCRdb kept only the in-frame ones, dropping some. This sample has under 140,000 clones, with approximately 78% found just once. V was clipped by 0 bases and J by 4 bases, with 10 bases between them. CDR3 size: 14 residues. In germline, CDR1 is SGHNT, CDR2 YYREEE (reference sequence). Whole-study results and caveats: Immune exposure information comprised only CMV serostatus.

This sequence was found in a woman between 25 and 40 years old in good health and CMV-seronegative. The specimen sequenced was PBMCs. The J gene is TRBJ1-1, the V gene TRBV5-4; D unclear. CDR3 nucleotides: TGTGCCAGCAGCTTGGTCCGATCGAGCACTGAAGCTTTCTTT. Translated: CASSLVRSSTEAFF.